This TCR beta chain was recorded in a study of blood T cell repertoires in COVID-19. Whole-study context: Specimens from acute and convalescent COVID-19 originated in the United States, Italy and Spain. From T cells, B-cell-depleted T cells, or PBMCs came the material, which was cDNA or gDNA.

This CDR3 contains 16 residues. The V gene's germline CDR1 is SNHLY and CDR2 FYNNEI. Trimming removed 6 bases from V and 3 bases from J; junction bases left unmatched: 9. Authors' methods: Estimated nucleated cell counts came from reference gene primer amplification. Profiled with immunoSEQ multiplex PCR; TCRdb holds only in-frame clones, not every one. That table furnishes V, J and clone size, whereas the DNA furnished D and trimming. The sample shows around 270,000 clones, around 83% of them seen only once. Sample: peripheral blood. The chain uses TRBV2 and TRBJ1-4; 8 nucleotides line up with TRBD1. This clonotype originated in a woman in her forties who had recovered from COVID-19. The CDR3 is CASSFDRDRSNEKLFF. The DNA of the CDR3 is TGTGCCAGCAGCTTCGACCGGGACAGGTCTAATGAAAAACTGTTTTTT.